This T cell receptor (beta chain) was documented in a study of blood T cell repertoires in COVID-19. Study as a whole: Researchers got acute and convalescent COVID-19 samples from the United States, Italy and Spain.

The CDR3 is made up of 15 amino acids. Germline V gene lookup returns CDR1 LNHDA and CDR2 SQIVND (reference sequence). V was pared by 5 bases and J by 4 bases, with 15 bases between. This clone has only one observation. The protocol was immunoSEQ multiplex PCR, while the TCRdb copy is restricted to in-frame clones and leaves out a portion. The data contain roughly 350,000 clones, under 95% of them seen just once; the ten biggest clones take up roughly 3.3%. This TCR was sampled from a woman between 18 and 30 years old who had recovered from COVID-19. The chain couples TRBV19 to TRBJ1-5, with a possible D match to TRBD1 (5 bases). Material for sequencing was peripheral blood. CDR3 sequence reads: CASSSKGLGNQPQHF. The CDR3 nucleotides are TGTGCCAGTAGTTCAAAGGGGCTGGGGAATCAGCCCCAGCATTTT.